Listed below are T cell receptor beta chains from one sample, sequenced in a study of shared clonotypes between healthy human individuals. Using immunoSEQ multiplex PCR, the repertoire was profiled, and TCRdb retains in-frame clones only, with some absent. The sample contains over 95,000 clones, more than 65% of which appear only once. Sequenced input: memory CD8+ T cells sorted from blood. These receptors were collected from a woman in her twenties or thirties in good health. The CDR3 runs from the conserved cysteine through the conserved F or W. A D gene is named only where the DNA matches it firmly. Clone size is shown for a subset of rows, as once, few, many or a class of expanded clone.

V gene	J gene	D gene	CDR3 length	clone size	CDR3 protein	CDR3 DNA
TRBV2	TRBJ2-4	NA	15	NA	CASRGTPLAKNIQYF	TGTGCCAGCAGAGGGACACCCTTAGCCAAAAACATTCAGTACTTC
TRBV7-9	TRBJ2-1	NA	11	NA	CASSLGNEQFF	TGTGCCAGCAGCTTGGGGAATGAGCAGTTCTTC
TRBV29-1	TRBJ2-1	NA	12	NA	CSVDRIYNEQFF	TGCAGCGTCGACAGAATATACAATGAGCAGTTCTTC
TRBV7-6	TRBJ2-7	NA	14	NA	CASSSGVETYEQYF	TGTGCCAGCAGCTCAGGGGTAGAAACCTACGAGCAGTACTTC
TRBV5-1	TRBJ2-5	NA	14	NA	CASSFRLTQETQYF	TGCGCCAGCAGCTTTCGCCTCACCCAAGAGACCCAGTACTTC
TRBV19	TRBJ1-2	NA	14	NA	CASKVQARNYGYTF	TGTGCCAGTAAGGTCCAGGCCCGGAACTATGGCTACACCTTC
TRBV2	TRBJ2-7	NA	15	many	CASPKTRDVTYEQYF	TGTGCCAGCCCAAAGACCAGGGATGTCACCTACGAGCAGTACTTC
TRBV10-2	TRBJ1-1	NA	13	NA	CASSVDGGLKAFF	TGCGCCAGCAGTGTTGACGGAGGCCTGAAAGCTTTCTTT
TRBV27	TRBJ1-2	TRBD1	16	NA	CASTHSGDRSFYGYTF	TGTGCCAGCACTCATAGCGGGGACAGGTCGTTCTATGGCTACACCTTC
TRBV7-3	TRBJ1-1	NA	13	NA	CASSLGEDTEAFF	TGTGCCAGCAGCTTAGGGGAGGACACTGAAGCTTTCTTT
TRBV5-1	TRBJ2-7	TRBD2	15	NA	CASSSPGGRLNEQYF	TGCGCCAGCAGCTCCCCCGGGGGGAGACTGAACGAGCAGTACTTC
TRBV6-1	TRBJ1-1	TRBD1	14	NA	CASSLGTGGDEAFF	TGTGCCAGCAGCCTTGGGACAGGGGGCGATGAAGCTTTCTTT
TRBV28	TRBJ2-5	NA	13	many	CASGTGEVETQYF	TGTGCCAGCGGAACAGGGGAGGTGGAGACCCAGTACTTC
TRBV18	TRBJ2-7	TRBD1	14	NA	CASSLYDRESEQYF	TGTGCCAGCTCACTTTATGACAGGGAGAGCGAGCAGTACTTC
TRBV10-1	TRBJ2-7	TRBD2	15	once	CASSAVSGGSYEQYF	TGCGCCAGCAGTGCCGTTAGCGGGGGATCCTACGAGCAGTACTTC
TRBV28	TRBJ1-5	NA	16	NA	CASSAGPGRFNQPQHF	TGTGCCAGCAGCGCAGGCCCCGGGCGGTTCAATCAGCCCCAGCATTTT
TRBV25-1	TRBJ2-1	NA	15	few	CASSDTGGPYNEQFF	TGTGCCAGCAGTGACACGGGGGGCCCCTACAATGAGCAGTTCTTC
TRBV27	TRBJ1-1	NA	12	NA	CASSGQNTEAFF	TGTGCCAGCAGTGGACAGAACACTGAAGCTTTCTTT
TRBV7-9	TRBJ2-7	NA	12	many	CASSLRNYEQYF	TGTGCCAGCAGCTTGAGGAACTACGAGCAGTACTTC
TRBV19	TRBJ2-1	TRBD2	15	NA	CASSIGSSGGNEQFF	TGTGCCAGTAGTATTGGCTCTAGCGGGGGGAATGAGCAGTTCTTC
TRBV4-1	TRBJ2-5	NA	14	NA	CASSQERDIQTQYF	TGCGCCAGCAGCCAAGAACGGGACATTCAGACCCAGTACTTC
TRBV5-1	TRBJ2-2	TRBD2	18	once	CASSSRGSGRTNTGELFF	TGCGCCAGCAGCTCCCGGGGTAGCGGGAGGACTAACACCGGGGAGCTGTTTTTT
TRBV4-1	TRBJ1-5	NA	14	NA	CASSWRSLDQPQHF	TGCGCCAGCAGCTGGCGGTCGTTGGATCAGCCCCAGCATTTT
TRBV6-4	TRBJ2-3	NA	14	few	CASSETGSTDTQYF	TGTGCCAGCAGTGAAACAGGGAGCACAGATACGCAGTATTTT
TRBV7-9	TRBJ2-1	NA	14	once	CASSLNAGQNEQFF	TGTGCCAGCAGCTTAAATGCGGGACAAAATGAGCAGTTCTTC
TRBV10-3	TRBJ2-1	NA	15	NA	CAISYRAHEHNEQFF	TGTGCCATCAGTTACCGGGCCCATGAGCACAATGAGCAGTTCTTC
TRBV5-1	TRBJ2-1	NA	15	NA	CASSLSSSSYNEQFF	TGCGCCAGCAGCTTGTCCTCGAGCTCCTACAATGAGCAGTTCTTC
TRBV5-6	TRBJ2-5	NA	16	NA	CASFQRGWGQVETQYF	TGTGCCAGCTTCCAAAGGGGTTGGGGTCAAGTAGAGACCCAGTACTTC